This T cell receptor beta chain came from a study of T cell responses to AZD1222 COVID-19 vaccine. Study results and caveats: It was only 6 or 7 AZD1222 recipients who were seropositive at baseline.

J lost 1 base, V lost 4 bases, and 2 bases had no gene match. CDR3 length: 14 residues. CDR1 and CDR2 from the germline V gene are KGHSH and LQKENI. The table came from immunoSEQ multiplex PCR; TCRdb's copy has only in-frame clones and leaves some out. Of more than 95,000 clones detected, nearly 90% appear once; the ten largest clones hold more than 40%. For this clone: Its cognate antigen is unknown.

The sequences come from peripheral blood, collected 28 days after the second AZD1222 dose. The chain carries TRBV18 and TRBJ1-1; 8 nucleotides agree with TRBD1. This receptor was identified in an adult who received the AZD1222 COVID-19 vaccine. DNA of the CDR3: TGTGCCAGCTCACAGGGACAGGCGAACACTGAAGCTTTCTTT. Protein: CASSQGQANTEAFF.